The rows below give T cell receptor beta chains drawn from one sample of a study of cytomegalovirus exposure and HLA in healthy donors. Sequenced by immunoSEQ multiplex PCR; TCRdb stores in-frame clones only, minus some. In the table there are 130,000 to 150,000 clones, around 79% of which are singletons. Sequencing used PBMCs. Source of these receptors: a man aged 40-55 years in good health and CMV-seropositive. CDR3s include the opening cysteine and the closing phenylalanine or tryptophan. The order of the fields is V gene, clone size, D gene, J gene, CDR3 protein, CDR3 DNA. D genes are given only for firm matches. Clone size, where shown, is once, few, many, or a class for clones that have expanded.

V gene: TRBV4-1
clone size: few
D gene: .
J gene: TRBJ1-2
CDR3 protein: CASSQVGQGESATYGYTF
CDR3 DNA: TGCGCCAGCAGCCAAGTTGGCCAGGGCGAGTCGGCTACATATGGCTACACCTTC

V gene: TRBV27
clone size: once
D gene: .
J gene: TRBJ2-3
CDR3 protein: CASSLLPSSVDTQYF
CDR3 DNA: TGTGCCAGCAGCCTCTTACCCTCTAGCGTTGATACGCAGTATTTT

V gene: TRBV19
clone size: .
D gene: .
J gene: TRBJ2-6
CDR3 protein: CASSTATGTGANVLTF
CDR3 DNA: TGTGCCAGTAGTACGGCTACAGGGACTGGGGCCAACGTCCTGACTTTC

V gene: TRBV5-1
clone size: .
D gene: TRBD2
J gene: TRBJ2-2
CDR3 protein: CASSVGAGGPAGELFF
CDR3 DNA: TGCGCCAGCAGCGTCGGAGCGGGAGGGCCTGCCGGGGAGCTGTTTTTT

V gene: TRBV28
clone size: .
D gene: TRBD2
J gene: TRBJ2-7
CDR3 protein: CASSGSGTSGSESYEQYF
CDR3 DNA: TGTGCCAGCAGCGGCTCCGGGACTAGCGGGAGCGAGTCCTACGAGCAGTACTTC

V gene: TRBV29-1
clone size: .
D gene: .
J gene: TRBJ1-1
CDR3 protein: CSDATGLNTEAFF
CDR3 DNA: TGCAGCGACGCGACAGGATTGAACACTGAAGCTTTCTTT

V gene: TRBV28
clone size: .
D gene: TRBD1
J gene: TRBJ1-5
CDR3 protein: CASSRTGGAGQPQHF
CDR3 DNA: TGTGCCAGCAGTCGAACAGGGGGCGCGGGGCAGCCCCAGCATTTT

V gene: TRBV4-2
clone size: .
D gene: TRBD1
J gene: TRBJ2-7
CDR3 protein: CASSQRTGGLDYEQYF
CDR3 DNA: TGTGCCAGCAGCCAACGTACAGGGGGCTTGGACTACGAGCAGTACTTC

V gene: TRBV6-5
clone size: .
D gene: TRBD2
J gene: TRBJ2-3
CDR3 protein: CASSRDYKEDTQYF
CDR3 DNA: TGTGCCAGCAGTAGGGACTACAAGGAAGATACGCAGTATTTT

V gene: TRBV14
clone size: .
D gene: TRBD2
J gene: TRBJ2-5
CDR3 protein: CASSQARGGLETQYF
CDR3 DNA: TGTGCCAGCAGCCAAGCCCGGGGGGGCCTGGAGACCCAGTACTTC

V gene: TRBV7-3
clone size: few
D gene: .
J gene: TRBJ2-3
CDR3 protein: CASSRDSSTDTQYF
CDR3 DNA: TGTGCCAGCAGCAGGGACTCTAGCACAGATACGCAGTATTTT

V gene: TRBV5-8
clone size: .
D gene: TRBD1
J gene: TRBJ1-5
CDR3 protein: CASSWTGGGNQPQHF
CDR3 DNA: TGTGCCAGCAGCTGGACAGGGGGTGGCAATCAGCCCCAGCATTTT

V gene: TRBV25-1
clone size: once
D gene: TRBD2
J gene: TRBJ2-5
CDR3 protein: CASSERAGAYQETQYF
CDR3 DNA: TGTGCCAGCAGTGAAAGGGCGGGAGCGTACCAAGAGACCCAGTACTTC

V gene: TRBV25-1
clone size: .
D gene: .
J gene: TRBJ2-2
CDR3 protein: CASRRQGKGGELFF
CDR3 DNA: TGTGCCAGCAGGAGGCAGGGTAAAGGCGGGGAGCTGTTTTTT

V gene: TRBV2
clone size: few
D gene: TRBD1
J gene: TRBJ2-3
CDR3 protein: CASSDFQGARDTQYF
CDR3 DNA: TGTGCCAGCAGTGATTTCCAGGGGGCAAGAGATACGCAGTATTTT

V gene: TRBV5-6
clone size: .
D gene: .
J gene: TRBJ2-3
CDR3 protein: CASSLLPPTITDTQYF
CDR3 DNA: TGTGCCAGCAGCTTGTTGCCCCCAACTATCACAGATACGCAGTATTTT

V gene: TRBV18
clone size: .
D gene: TRBD1
J gene: TRBJ2-3
CDR3 protein: CASSPGQGMADTQYF
CDR3 DNA: TGTGCCAGCTCACCGGGACAGGGAATGGCAGATACGCAGTATTTT

V gene: TRBV18
clone size: .
D gene: TRBD1
J gene: TRBJ2-1
CDR3 protein: CASSDRQGILSSYNEQFF
CDR3 DNA: TGTGCCAGCTCCGACAGACAGGGAATCCTTAGCTCCTACAATGAGCAGTTCTTC

V gene: TRBV7-8
clone size: .
D gene: TRBD2
J gene: TRBJ2-7
CDR3 protein: CASSSGLAREQYF
CDR3 DNA: TGTGCCAGCAGCTCCGGACTAGCCCGTGAGCAGTACTTC

V gene: TRBV7-6
clone size: .
D gene: .
J gene: TRBJ2-3
CDR3 protein: CASSLVADTQYF
CDR3 DNA: TGTGCCAGCAGCTTAGTAGCAGATACGCAGTATTTT

V gene: TRBV9
clone size: once
D gene: .
J gene: TRBJ1-3
CDR3 protein: CASSVSETSGNTIYF
CDR3 DNA: TGTGCCAGCAGCGTATCAGAAACCTCTGGAAACACCATATATTTT

V gene: TRBV6-5
clone size: few
D gene: TRBD1
J gene: TRBJ2-6
CDR3 protein: CASSDRAANVLTF
CDR3 DNA: TGTGCCAGCAGTGACAGGGCGGCCAACGTCCTGACTTTC

V gene: TRBV14
clone size: .
D gene: .
J gene: TRBJ2-7
CDR3 protein: CASSQGPSGARGYEQYF
CDR3 DNA: TGTGCCAGCAGCCAAGGGCCGAGTGGGGCCAGGGGCTACGAGCAGTACTTC

V gene: TRBV5-1
clone size: .
D gene: .
J gene: TRBJ2-1
CDR3 protein: CASSLVAGAYNEQFF
CDR3 DNA: TGCGCCAGCAGCTTGGTCGCCGGGGCCTACAATGAGCAGTTCTTC

V gene: TRBV25-1
clone size: .
D gene: .
J gene: TRBJ2-5
CDR3 protein: CASSELSAVQETQYF
CDR3 DNA: TGTGCCAGCAGTGAATTATCGGCGGTACAAGAGACCCAGTACTTC

V gene: TRBV27
clone size: .
D gene: TRBD1
J gene: TRBJ2-5
CDR3 protein: CASSRGPVDQETQYF
CDR3 DNA: TGTGCCAGCAGCAGGGGGCCTGTGGATCAAGAGACCCAGTACTTC

V gene: TRBV27
clone size: .
D gene: TRBD1
J gene: TRBJ1-2
CDR3 protein: CASRIANRGLGGYTF
CDR3 DNA: TGTGCCAGCAGGATCGCTAACAGGGGCCTAGGGGGCTACACCTTC

V gene: TRBV28
clone size: .
D gene: TRBD2
J gene: TRBJ2-2
CDR3 protein: CASCDSGREGELFF
CDR3 DNA: TGTGCCAGCTGTGATAGCGGGAGGGAAGGGGAGCTGTTTTTT

V gene: TRBV27
clone size: .
D gene: .
J gene: TRBJ1-2
CDR3 protein: CASSSGANYGYTF
CDR3 DNA: TGTGCCAGCAGTTCAGGGGCTAACTATGGCTACACCTTC

V gene: TRBV6-1
clone size: .
D gene: TRBD1
J gene: TRBJ1-5
CDR3 protein: CASSLGQVNNQPQHF
CDR3 DNA: TGTGCCAGCAGCCTTGGACAGGTTAACAATCAGCCCCAGCATTTT

V gene: TRBV7-9
clone size: .
D gene: .
J gene: TRBJ2-5
CDR3 protein: CSSSPLEKSQETQYF
CDR3 DNA: TGTTCCAGCAGCCCGCTTGAGAAGTCCCAAGAGACCCAGTACTTC

V gene: TRBV19
clone size: .
D gene: TRBD2
J gene: TRBJ2-1
CDR3 protein: CASSIEASGTYNEQFF
CDR3 DNA: TGTGCCAGTAGTATAGAGGCTAGCGGGACCTACAATGAGCAGTTCTTC

V gene: TRBV7-6
clone size: .
D gene: .
J gene: TRBJ2-3
CDR3 protein: CASSPRRGSTDTQYF
CDR3 DNA: TGTGCCAGCAGCCCGAGGCGAGGAAGCACAGATACGCAGTATTTT

V gene: TRBV7-8
clone size: .
D gene: TRBD1
J gene: TRBJ2-7
CDR3 protein: CASSSPGTGGREQYF
CDR3 DNA: TGTGCCAGCAGCTCCCCCGGGACAGGGGGCCGCGAGCAGTACTTC

V gene: TRBV29-1
clone size: .
D gene: .
J gene: TRBJ1-2
CDR3 protein: CSVDQVGGGDGYTF
CDR3 DNA: TGCAGCGTTGACCAGGTGGGAGGTGGGGATGGCTACACCTTC

V gene: TRBV4-2
clone size: .
D gene: .
J gene: TRBJ2-3
CDR3 protein: CASSQGNSGPTDTQYF
CDR3 DNA: TGTGCCAGCAGCCAAGGTAATAGCGGACCCACAGATACGCAGTATTTT

V gene: TRBV11-2
clone size: .
D gene: .
J gene: TRBJ1-6
CDR3 protein: CASSLVRGYNSPLHF
CDR3 DNA: TGTGCCAGCAGCTTAGTAAGAGGCTATAATTCACCCCTCCACTTT

V gene: TRBV6-5
clone size: .
D gene: .
J gene: TRBJ1-1
CDR3 protein: CASSYSAGGNTEAFF
CDR3 DNA: TGTGCCAGCAGTTACTCAGCCGGCGGGAACACTGAAGCTTTCTTT

V gene: TRBV27
clone size: few
D gene: TRBD1
J gene: TRBJ1-1
CDR3 protein: CASSLTGLSTEAFF
CDR3 DNA: TGTGCCAGCAGTTTGACAGGGTTGAGCACTGAAGCTTTCTTT

V gene: TRBV18
clone size: .
D gene: .
J gene: TRBJ1-3
CDR3 protein: CASSPELTLNTIYF
CDR3 DNA: TGTGCCAGCTCACCAGAACTCACGTTAAACACCATATATTTT

V gene: TRBV25-1
clone size: few
D gene: TRBD2
J gene: TRBJ2-1
CDR3 protein: CASSGGSHGNEQFF
CDR3 DNA: TGTGCCAGCAGTGGCGGGAGTCACGGGAATGAGCAGTTCTTC

V gene: TRBV28
clone size: .
D gene: TRBD2
J gene: TRBJ2-3
CDR3 protein: CASSLSGGLADTQYF
CDR3 DNA: TGTGCCAGCAGTTTATCCGGGGGACTAGCTGATACGCAGTATTTT

V gene: TRBV4-1
clone size: .
D gene: TRBD2
J gene: TRBJ2-5
CDR3 protein: CASSHGAGGGFEKTQYF
CDR3 DNA: TGCGCCAGCAGCCACGGGGCGGGAGGGGGGTTCGAAAAGACCCAGTACTTC

V gene: TRBV14
clone size: few
D gene: TRBD2
J gene: TRBJ2-1
CDR3 protein: CASSQVKGLAVNEQFF
CDR3 DNA: TGTGCCAGCAGCCAAGTTAAGGGGCTAGCGGTGAATGAGCAGTTCTTC

V gene: TRBV6-1
clone size: .
D gene: .
J gene: TRBJ2-1
CDR3 protein: CASSPTGRSYNEQFF
CDR3 DNA: TGTGCCAGCAGTCCCACGGGTCGCTCCTACAATGAGCAGTTCTTC

V gene: TRBV9
clone size: .
D gene: .
J gene: TRBJ1-2
CDR3 protein: CASSVESGQDGYTF
CDR3 DNA: TGTGCCAGCAGCGTAGAATCTGGGCAAGATGGCTACACCTTC

V gene: TRBV2
clone size: .
D gene: TRBD2
J gene: TRBJ2-7
CDR3 protein: CASSEFLASGSLYEQYF
CDR3 DNA: TGTGCCAGCAGTGAATTTTTGGCTAGCGGGAGTCTGTACGAGCAGTACTTC

V gene: TRBV10-3
clone size: .
D gene: TRBD1
J gene: TRBJ1-2
CDR3 protein: CAISSGTGEGGYTF
CDR3 DNA: TGTGCCATCAGTTCCGGGACAGGGGAAGGTGGCTACACCTTC

V gene: TRBV10-3
clone size: few
D gene: TRBD2
J gene: TRBJ2-5
CDR3 protein: CAISASGRFQETQYF
CDR3 DNA: TGTGCCATCAGCGCTAGCGGGAGGTTCCAAGAGACCCAGTACTTC

V gene: TRBV7-9
clone size: few
D gene: .
J gene: TRBJ2-6
CDR3 protein: CASRRDSASGANVLTF
CDR3 DNA: TGTGCCAGCAGGCGGGACAGTGCCTCTGGGGCCAACGTCCTGACTTTC

V gene: TRBV6-6
clone size: .
D gene: .
J gene: TRBJ2-1
CDR3 protein: CASSFPTFNEQFF
CDR3 DNA: TGTGCCAGCAGTTTCCCGACTTTCAATGAGCAGTTCTTC

V gene: TRBV4-2
clone size: .
D gene: TRBD2
J gene: TRBJ2-3
CDR3 protein: CASSQVEREWVDTQYF
CDR3 DNA: TGTGCCAGCAGCCAAGTCGAGCGGGAGTGGGTAGATACGCAGTATTTT

V gene: TRBV18
clone size: .
D gene: TRBD2
J gene: TRBJ2-7
CDR3 protein: CASSPGLQAYEQYF
CDR3 DNA: TGTGCCAGCTCACCGGGACTACAAGCCTACGAGCAGTACTTC

V gene: TRBV30
clone size: once
D gene: .
J gene: TRBJ2-7
CDR3 protein: CAWSRGGGSYEQYF
CDR3 DNA: TGTGCCTGGAGTAGGGGGGGAGGCTCCTACGAGCAGTACTTC

V gene: TRBV7-2
clone size: .
D gene: .
J gene: TRBJ2-7
CDR3 protein: CASSADYEQYF
CDR3 DNA: TGTGCCAGCAGCGCAGACTACGAGCAGTACTTC

V gene: TRBV6-1
clone size: .
D gene: .
J gene: TRBJ2-1
CDR3 protein: CASSDGGGRTYNEQFF
CDR3 DNA: TGTGCCAGCAGTGACGGTGGGGGCAGGACCTACAATGAGCAGTTCTTC

V gene: TRBV6-5
clone size: .
D gene: .
J gene: TRBJ1-2
CDR3 protein: CASRQRQDANYGYTF
CDR3 DNA: TGTGCCAGCAGACAAAGACAGGACGCTAACTATGGCTACACCTTC

V gene: TRBV30
clone size: .
D gene: .
J gene: TRBJ1-5
CDR3 protein: CAWSLGRINQPQHF
CDR3 DNA: TGTGCCTGGAGTCTTGGCAGGATAAATCAGCCCCAGCATTTT

V gene: TRBV2
clone size: .
D gene: TRBD2
J gene: TRBJ2-2
CDR3 protein: CASRGLAGDTGELFF
CDR3 DNA: TGTGCCAGCAGAGGACTAGCGGGAGACACCGGGGAGCTGTTTTTT

V gene: TRBV27
clone size: few
D gene: TRBD1
J gene: TRBJ1-4
CDR3 protein: CASSSDRDATNEKLFF
CDR3 DNA: TGTGCCAGCAGTAGCGACAGGGACGCTACTAATGAAAAACTGTTTTTT